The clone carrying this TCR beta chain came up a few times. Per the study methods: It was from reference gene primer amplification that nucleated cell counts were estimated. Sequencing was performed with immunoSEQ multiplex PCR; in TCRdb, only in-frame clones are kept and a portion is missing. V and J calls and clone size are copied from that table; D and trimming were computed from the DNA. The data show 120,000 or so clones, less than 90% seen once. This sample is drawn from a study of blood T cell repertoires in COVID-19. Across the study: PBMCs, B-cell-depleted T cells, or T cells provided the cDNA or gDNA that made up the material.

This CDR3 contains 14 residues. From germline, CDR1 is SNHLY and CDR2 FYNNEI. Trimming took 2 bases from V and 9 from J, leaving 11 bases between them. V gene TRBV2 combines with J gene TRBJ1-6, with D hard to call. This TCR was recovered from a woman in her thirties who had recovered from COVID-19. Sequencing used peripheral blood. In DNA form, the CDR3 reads TGTGCCAGCAGTGAACTGAGGGTAGGTTCACCCCTCCACTTT. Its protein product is CASSELRVGSPLHF. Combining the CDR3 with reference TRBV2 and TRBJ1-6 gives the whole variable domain EPEVTQTPSHQVTQMGQEVILRCVPISNHLYFYWYRQILGQKVEFLVSFYNNEISEKSEIFDDQFSVERPDGSNFTLKIRSTKLEDSAMYFCASSELRVGSPLHFGNGTRLTVT.